This T cell receptor beta chain was identified in a study of CD8 T cells in Susac syndrome. General study results and limits: An acknowledgment was made by the study that its TCR sequencing and HLA analysis involved relatively few individuals.

Germline CDR1 reads SGHVS; CDR2 reads FQNEAQ. The CDR3 has 18 amino acids. J was trimmed by 0 bases and V by 2 bases; bases with no gene match: 8. TEMRA cells were enriched by FACS, while CD8+ and CD4+ T cells were obtained through a negative isolation that was performed magnetically. A remark on this clonotype: The antigen is undetermined.

RNA in amounts of roughly 0.5 to 1 ug was reverse transcribed with random hexamers. In TCRdb, the immunoSEQ multiplex PCR reads were re-called with MiXCR into one record per CDR3 protein. The table shows 150,000 to 200,000 distinct CDR3 sequences, with roughly 95% occurring only once. The sample was CD4+ T cells from PBMCs. The chain uses TRBV7-8 and TRBJ2-3, with TRBD2 matching over 10 bases. This receptor was identified in a human donor with Susac syndrome. The CDR3 coding sequence is TGTGCCAGCAGCTTAAGGCTAGCGGGGGCGGGGAGCACAGATACGCAGTATTTT. It encodes CASSLRLAGAGSTDTQYF. Together with reference TRBV7-8 and TRBJ2-3, the CDR3 gives the full variable domain: GAGVSQSPRYKVAKRGQDVALRCDPISGHVSLFWYQQALGQGPEFLTYFQNEAQLDKSGLPSDRFFAERPEGSVSTLKIQRTQQEDSAVYLCASSLRLAGAGSTDTQYFGPGTRLTVL.